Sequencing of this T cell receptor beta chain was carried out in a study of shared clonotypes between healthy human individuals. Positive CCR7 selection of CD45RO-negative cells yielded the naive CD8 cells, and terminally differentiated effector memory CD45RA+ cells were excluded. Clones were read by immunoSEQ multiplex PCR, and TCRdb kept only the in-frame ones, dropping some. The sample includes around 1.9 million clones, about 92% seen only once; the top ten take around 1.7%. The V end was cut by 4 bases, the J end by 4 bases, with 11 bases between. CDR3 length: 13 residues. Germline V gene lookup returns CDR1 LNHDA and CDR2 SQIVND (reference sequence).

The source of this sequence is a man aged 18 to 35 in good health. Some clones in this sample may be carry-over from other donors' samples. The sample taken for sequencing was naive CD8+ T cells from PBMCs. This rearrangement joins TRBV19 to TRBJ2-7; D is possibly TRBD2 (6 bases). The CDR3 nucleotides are TGTGCCAGTAGTACAGGACGGGGGTACGAGCAGTACTTC. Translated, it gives CASSTGRGYEQYF.